Here is one TCR beta chain with its context. This sample is part of a study of blood T cell repertoires in COVID-19. Study details: Acute and convalescent COVID-19 specimens originated in the United States, Italy and Spain. The analysed material was cDNA or gDNA that came from T cells, B-cell-depleted T cells, or PBMCs.

Germline values: CDR1 MDHEN, CDR2 SYDVKM. This CDR3 has 14 amino acids. V lost 7 bases and J lost 8; bases outside the gene matches: 8. Clinical history as reported by participants underpinned cohort assignment. Under the authors' procedure: Amplified reference gene primers provided the basis for estimating nucleated cell counts. Profiling relied on immunoSEQ multiplex PCR, and the TCRdb table lists in-frame clones only, not all of them. V and J calls and clone size follow that table, whereas D and trimming were derived from the DNA. The table records some 270,000 clones, around 89% of them present only once.

The source of this sequence is a woman aged 25 to 39 with acute COVID-19. V is TRBV28 and J is TRBJ1-4; 9 nucleotides line up with TRBD1. The sample taken for sequencing was PBMCs or T cells enriched from blood (not recorded which). The CDR3 protein is CASNLGTGTEKLFF. The CDR3 coding sequence is TGTGCCAGCAACCTCGGGACAGGGACCGAAAAACTGTTTTTT.